This T cell receptor beta chain stems from a study of blood T cells in healthy people across ages. Study as a whole: Per two T cells, about one barcoded beta molecule was captured through template switching. Study-wide results and limits: Older age coincided with a roughly linear decline in TCR beta diversity per million T cells.

The second PCR ran roughly 7 to 12 cycles with a sample-barcoded 5' primer and J-beta primers. TCRdb re-analysed the 5' RACE reads in MiXCR, keeping a single row per CDR3 protein. The sample shows under 2,000,000 distinct CDR3 sequences, about 49% of them seen only once. About this clonotype itself: Its specificity is unknown.

A minimum of 5.5 micrograms of total RNA was extracted per sample. Material for sequencing was blood. This TCR was recovered from a woman in her thirties or forties in good health.

CDR3 loop: CASSPRDFEGGYTF. In DNA, the CDR3 is TGTGCCAGCAGCCCCCGGGACTTCGAGGGAGGCTACACCTTC. The chain is built from TRBV7-9 and TRBJ1-2, with D perhaps matching TRBD1 (5 bases). V was trimmed by 5 bases and J by 8 bases, leaving 18 bases between them. Germline-derived CDR1 and CDR2 are SEHNR and FQNEAQ (reference sequence). CDR3 length: 14 residues.